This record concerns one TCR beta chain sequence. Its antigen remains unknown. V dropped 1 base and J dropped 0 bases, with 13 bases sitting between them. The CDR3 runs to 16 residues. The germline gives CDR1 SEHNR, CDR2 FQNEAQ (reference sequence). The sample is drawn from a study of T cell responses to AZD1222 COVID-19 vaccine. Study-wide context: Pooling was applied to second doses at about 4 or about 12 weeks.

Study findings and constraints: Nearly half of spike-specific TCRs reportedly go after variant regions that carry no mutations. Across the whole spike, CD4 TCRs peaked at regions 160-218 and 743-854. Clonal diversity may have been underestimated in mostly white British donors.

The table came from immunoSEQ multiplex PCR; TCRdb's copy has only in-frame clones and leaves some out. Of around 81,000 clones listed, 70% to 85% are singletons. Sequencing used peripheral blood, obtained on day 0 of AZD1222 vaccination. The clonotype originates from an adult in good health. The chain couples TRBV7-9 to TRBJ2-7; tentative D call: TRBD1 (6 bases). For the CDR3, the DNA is TGTGCCAGCAGCTTAGTCTCCGGGACACTCTCCTACGAGCAGTACTTC. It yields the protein CASSLVSGTLSYEQYF.